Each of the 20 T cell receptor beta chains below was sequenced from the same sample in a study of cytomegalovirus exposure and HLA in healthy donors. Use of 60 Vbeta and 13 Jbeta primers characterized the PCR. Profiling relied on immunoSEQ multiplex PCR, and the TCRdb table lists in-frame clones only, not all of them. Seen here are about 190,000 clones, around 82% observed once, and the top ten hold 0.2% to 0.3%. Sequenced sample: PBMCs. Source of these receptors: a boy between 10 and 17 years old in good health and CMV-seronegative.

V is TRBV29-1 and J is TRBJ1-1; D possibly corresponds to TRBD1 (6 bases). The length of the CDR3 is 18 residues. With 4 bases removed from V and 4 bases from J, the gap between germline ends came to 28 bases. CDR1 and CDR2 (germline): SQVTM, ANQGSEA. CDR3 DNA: TGCAGCGTTGTAGGGTTGTGGGGGGTACGAGGGGGGGGCACTGAAGCTTTCTTT. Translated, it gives CSVVGLWGVRGGGTEAFF.

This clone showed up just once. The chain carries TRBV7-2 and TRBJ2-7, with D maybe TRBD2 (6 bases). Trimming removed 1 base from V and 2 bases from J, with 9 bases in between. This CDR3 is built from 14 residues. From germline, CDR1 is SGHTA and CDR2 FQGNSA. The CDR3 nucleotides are TGTGCCAGCAGCTTAGAACTAGCCGCCTACGAGCAGTACTTC. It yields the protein CASSLELAAYEQYF. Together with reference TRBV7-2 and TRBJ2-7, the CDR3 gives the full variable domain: GAGVSQSPSNKVTEKGKDVELRCDPISGHTALYWYRQSLGQGLEFLIYFQGNSAPDKSGLPSDRFSAERTGGSVSTLTIQRTQQEDSAVYLCASSLELAAYEQYFGPGTRLTVT.

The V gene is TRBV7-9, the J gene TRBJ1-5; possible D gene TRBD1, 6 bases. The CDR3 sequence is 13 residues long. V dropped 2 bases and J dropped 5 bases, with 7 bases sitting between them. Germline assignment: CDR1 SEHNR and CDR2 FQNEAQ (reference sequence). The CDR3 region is CASSLPGDQPQHF. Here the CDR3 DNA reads TGTGCCAGCAGCTTACCAGGGGATCAGCCCCAGCATTTT.

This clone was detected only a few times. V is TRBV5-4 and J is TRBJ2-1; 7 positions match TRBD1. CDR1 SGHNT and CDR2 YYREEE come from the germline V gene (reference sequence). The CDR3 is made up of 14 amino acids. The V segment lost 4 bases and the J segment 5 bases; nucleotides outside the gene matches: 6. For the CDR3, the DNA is TGTGCCAGCAGCCCCCGGGACAGTGACAATGAGCAGTTCTTC. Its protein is CASSPRDSDNEQFF.

The CDR3 protein is CASSLQQGIELFF. In DNA, the CDR3 is TGTGCCAGCAGTTTACAGCAGGGCATTGAACTGTTTTTT. This chain uses TRBV27 with TRBJ1-4; D may be TRBD1 (5 bases). This CDR3 region has 13 residues. Trimming pared 2 bases from V and 12 bases from J, leaving 13 bases between. Per the germline V gene, CDR1 is MNHEY and CDR2 is SMNVEV (reference sequence).

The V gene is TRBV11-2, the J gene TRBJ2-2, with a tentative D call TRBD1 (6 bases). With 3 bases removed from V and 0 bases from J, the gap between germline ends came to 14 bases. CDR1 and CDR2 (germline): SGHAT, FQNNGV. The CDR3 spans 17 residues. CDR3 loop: CASSFKPGTTNTGELFF. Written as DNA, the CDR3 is TGTGCCAGCAGCTTCAAGCCCGGGACAACGAACACCGGGGAGCTGTTTTTT.

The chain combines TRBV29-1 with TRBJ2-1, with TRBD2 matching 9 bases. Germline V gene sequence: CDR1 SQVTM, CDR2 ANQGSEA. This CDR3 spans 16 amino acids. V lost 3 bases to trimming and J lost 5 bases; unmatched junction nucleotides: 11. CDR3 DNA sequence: TGCAGCGTTGAGGGAATAGCGGGAGTCGAAAACAATGAGCAGTTCTTC. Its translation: CSVEGIAGVENNEQFF.

CDR3 sequence reads: CASSLVEGKCAQPQHF. CDR3 DNA sequence: TGTGCCAGCAGCTTAGTCGAGGGAAAATGTGCACAGCCCCAGCATTTT. The chain links TRBV11-3 to TRBJ1-5; D unclear. Trimming stripped 1 base from V and 7 bases from J, with 17 bases between. Germline CDR1 reads SGHNT; CDR2 reads YENEEA. The CDR3 runs 16 residues.

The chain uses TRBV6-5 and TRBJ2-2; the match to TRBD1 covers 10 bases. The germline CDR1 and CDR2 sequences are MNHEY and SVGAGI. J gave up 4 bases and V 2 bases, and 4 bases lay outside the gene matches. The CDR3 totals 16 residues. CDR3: CASSYDGDRGTGELFF. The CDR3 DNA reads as TGTGCCAGCAGTTACGACGGGGACAGGGGCACCGGGGAGCTGTTTTTT.

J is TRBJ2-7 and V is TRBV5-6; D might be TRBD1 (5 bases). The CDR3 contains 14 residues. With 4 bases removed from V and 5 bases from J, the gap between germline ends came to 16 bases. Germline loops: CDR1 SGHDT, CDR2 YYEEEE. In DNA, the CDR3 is TGTGCCAGCAGCCAAGTGGCCAGGGCAAACGAGCAGTACTTC. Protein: CASSQVARANEQYF.

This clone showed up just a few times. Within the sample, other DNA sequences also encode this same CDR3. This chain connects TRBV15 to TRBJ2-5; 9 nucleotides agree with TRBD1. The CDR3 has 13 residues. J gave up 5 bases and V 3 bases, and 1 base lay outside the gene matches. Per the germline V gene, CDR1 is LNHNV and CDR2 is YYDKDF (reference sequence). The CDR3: CATSRDRGETQYF. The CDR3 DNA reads TGTGCCACCAGCAGGGACAGGGGTGAGACCCAGTACTTC.

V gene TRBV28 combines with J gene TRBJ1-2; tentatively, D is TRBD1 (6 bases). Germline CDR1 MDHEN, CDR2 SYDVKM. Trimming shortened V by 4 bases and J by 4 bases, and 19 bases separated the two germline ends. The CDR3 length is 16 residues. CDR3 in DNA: TGTGCCAGCAGTTCCCCCCGACAGGTCCGGGGCTATGGCTACACCTTC. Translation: CASSSPRQVRGYGYTF.

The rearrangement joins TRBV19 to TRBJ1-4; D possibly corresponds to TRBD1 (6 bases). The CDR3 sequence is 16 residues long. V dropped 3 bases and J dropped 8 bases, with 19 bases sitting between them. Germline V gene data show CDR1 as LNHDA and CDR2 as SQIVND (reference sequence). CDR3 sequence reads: CASSIPLLGAGEKLFF. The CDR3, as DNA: TGTGCCAGTAGTATTCCACTGTTGGGGGCTGGCGAAAAACTGTTTTTT.

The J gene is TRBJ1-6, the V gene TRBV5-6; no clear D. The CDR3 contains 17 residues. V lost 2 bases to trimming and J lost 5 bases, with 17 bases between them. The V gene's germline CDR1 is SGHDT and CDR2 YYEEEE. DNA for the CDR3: TGTGCCAGCAGCTTCTACAGTGCCTATCGTGATAATTCACCCCTCCACTTT. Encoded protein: CASSFYSAYRDNSPLHF.

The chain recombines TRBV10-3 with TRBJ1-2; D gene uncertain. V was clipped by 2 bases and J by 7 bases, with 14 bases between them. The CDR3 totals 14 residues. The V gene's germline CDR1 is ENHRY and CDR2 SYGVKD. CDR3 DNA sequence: TGTGCCATCAGTGAGATTGCCCCCGGCGGTGGCTACACCTTC. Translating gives CAISEIAPGGGYTF.

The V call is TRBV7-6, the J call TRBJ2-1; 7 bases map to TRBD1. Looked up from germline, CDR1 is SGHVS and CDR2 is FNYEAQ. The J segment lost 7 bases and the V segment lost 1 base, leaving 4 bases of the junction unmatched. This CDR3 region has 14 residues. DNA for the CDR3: TGTGCCAGCAGCTTAGGCAGGGGGAGTAATGAGCAGTTCTTC. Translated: CASSLGRGSNEQFF.

This CDR3 reads CASQGQRFYEQYF. CDR3 DNA sequence: TGTGCCAGCCAAGGACAGAGGTTCTACGAGCAGTACTTC. The V gene is TRBV6-6, the J gene TRBJ2-7; D is perhaps TRBD1 (6 bases). The CDR3 has 13 amino acids. Trimming cost V 8 bases and J 3 bases, with 14 bases left between them. The V gene's germline CDR1 is MNHNY and CDR2 SVGAGI (reference sequence).

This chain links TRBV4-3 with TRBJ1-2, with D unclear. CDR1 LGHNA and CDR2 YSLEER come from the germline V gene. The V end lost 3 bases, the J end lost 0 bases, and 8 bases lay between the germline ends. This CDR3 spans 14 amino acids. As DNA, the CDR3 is TGCGCCAGCAGCCAGAGGGTTTCTAACTATGGCTACACCTTC. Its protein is CASSQRVSNYGYTF.

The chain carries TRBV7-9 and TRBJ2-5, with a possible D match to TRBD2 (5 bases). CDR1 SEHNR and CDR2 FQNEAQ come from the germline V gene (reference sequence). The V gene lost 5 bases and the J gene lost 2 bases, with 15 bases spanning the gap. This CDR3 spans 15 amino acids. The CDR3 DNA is TGTGCCAGCAGCGGCAATCCCGGACTGCAAGAGACCCAGTACTTC. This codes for CASSGNPGLQETQYF. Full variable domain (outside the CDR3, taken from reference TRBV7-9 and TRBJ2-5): DTGVSQNPRHKITKRGQNVTFRCDPISEHNRLYWYRQTLGQGPEFLTYFQNEAQLEKSRLLSDRFSAERPKGSFSTLEIQRTEQGDSAMYLCASSGNPGLQETQYFGPGTRLLVL.

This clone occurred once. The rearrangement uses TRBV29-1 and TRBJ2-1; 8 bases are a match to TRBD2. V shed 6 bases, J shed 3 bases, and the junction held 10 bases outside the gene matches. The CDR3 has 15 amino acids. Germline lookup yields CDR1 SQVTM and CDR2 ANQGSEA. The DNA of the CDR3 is TGCAGCGTCCACCCGGGGGGGGAACGCTACAATGAGCAGTTCTTC. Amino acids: CSVHPGGERYNEQFF.